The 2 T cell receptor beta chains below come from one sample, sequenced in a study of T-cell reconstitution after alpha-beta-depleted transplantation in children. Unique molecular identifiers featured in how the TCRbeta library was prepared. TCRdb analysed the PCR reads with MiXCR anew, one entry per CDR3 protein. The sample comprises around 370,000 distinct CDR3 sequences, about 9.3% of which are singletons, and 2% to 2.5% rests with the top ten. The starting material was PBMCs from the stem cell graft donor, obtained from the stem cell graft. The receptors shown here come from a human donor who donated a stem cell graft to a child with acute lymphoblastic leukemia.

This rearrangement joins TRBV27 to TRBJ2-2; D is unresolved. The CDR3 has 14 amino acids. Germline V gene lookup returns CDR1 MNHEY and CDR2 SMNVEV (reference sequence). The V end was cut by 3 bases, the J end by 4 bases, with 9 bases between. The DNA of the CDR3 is TGTGCCAGCAGTTTTCTGGCGCTCACCGGGGAGCTGTTTTTT. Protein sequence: CASSFLALTGELFF.

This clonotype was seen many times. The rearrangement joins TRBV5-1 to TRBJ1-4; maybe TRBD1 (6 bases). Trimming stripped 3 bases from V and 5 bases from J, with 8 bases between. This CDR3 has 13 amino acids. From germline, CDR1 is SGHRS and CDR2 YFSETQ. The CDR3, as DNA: TGCGCCAGCAGCTGGACAGTCAATGAAAAACTGTTTTTT. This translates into CASSWTVNEKLFF.